The present T cell receptor beta chain was sequenced within a study of T cells in tumors after PD-1 blockade (dated by TCRdb to between 2019 and 2020). Regarding the study in general: Patients were excluded if they had prior checkpoint blockade, use of systemic immunosuppressants, or recent radiotherapy or other anti-cancer therapy within 4 weeks. Pembrolizumab 200 mg every 3 weeks or cemiplimab 350 mg every 2 weeks was administered to patients. While on anti-PD-1 treatment, some of the patients also continued taking daily vismodegib 150 mg. On average, peripheral blood samples had 113,528 TCR templates (range roughly 24,000-280,000) and under 40,000 unique clonotypes. Paired single-cell RNA and TCR sequencing was done in the study on site-matched tumors from patients with BCC or SCC, both before and after anti-PD-1 therapy. To compare clonotypes in blood and tumor, bulk TCR sequencing was done on under 11 peripheral blood samples taken from roughly 5 patients. RECIST version 1.1 was used to assess clinical response.

Trimming takes 0 bases from V and 10 bases from J, and the germline ends sit 9 bases apart. From a lookup of the germline V gene, CDR1 and CDR2 are MNHEY and SVGAGI. The CDR3 spans 12 residues, from the cysteine through the phenylalanine. The DNA shown is the 36-base CDR3, in frame from base 1. What the authors observed across the whole study: The source of novel T cell clones was not identified, and lymphoid organs or rare unexpanded clones within the tumor or the tumor periphery could be included among the possible sources. Approximately 43% of tumor TCR clonotypes were found in blood, and some novel exhausted tumor clones appeared in pre-treatment blood, suggesting peripheral recruitment.

For bulk TCRbeta sequencing, genomic DNA was extracted from tumor biopsies or peripheral blood, and input amounts ranged from roughly 550 ng to 6,004 ng. Every patient was a poor candidate for surgical resection and had histologically proven advanced or metastatic basal or squamous cell carcinoma. The basal cell carcinoma cohort comprised about a dozen patients, of whom roughly eight had bulk tumor TCR sequencing. A note on this clone: Its antigen is not yet known. The input lacks base qualities; no much larger clone sits a single base away. In the same sample, other DNA sequences code for this CDR3.

Deep TCRbeta sequencing was performed with the immunoSEQ platform. Processing in the source paper ran as follows. Only productive rearrangements were exported from the immunoSEQ Analyzer for downstream analysis. T cell phenotypes were assigned to bulk TCRbeta clonotypes by matching the clonotypes to single-cell RNA+TCR-seq clones that had the same TCRbeta sequence. Clone enrichment in tumor was computed as tumor frequency divided by PBMC frequency from bulk TCR sequencing. GLIPH was used to sort TCRs into specificity groups, which are clusters of distinct TCRs that likely recognize common antigens through shared CDR3 motifs. The table was pulled from immuneACCESS by TCRdb, which kept in-frame rearrangements only. Such tables lose some clones; where checked, under half of the loss comes from unresolved V genes, and the rest has no known cause. V and J calls and clone size are given by that table; D and trimming were obtained from the DNA. The sample table holds tens of thousands of clones, of which 79% were seen once. 8% to 9.5% of the sample goes to the ten largest clones.

This receptor chain uses TRBV6-5 and TRBJ1-1; a tentative D call is TRBD1 (5 bases match). The receptor was derived from a human donor with advanced basal cell or squamous cell carcinoma (not recorded which). The sample was PBMCs, taken before anti-PD-1 therapy. The CDR3 reads CASSYSKGRAFF. The DNA is TGTGCCAGCAGTTACTCGAAGGGGCGAGCTTTCTTT.